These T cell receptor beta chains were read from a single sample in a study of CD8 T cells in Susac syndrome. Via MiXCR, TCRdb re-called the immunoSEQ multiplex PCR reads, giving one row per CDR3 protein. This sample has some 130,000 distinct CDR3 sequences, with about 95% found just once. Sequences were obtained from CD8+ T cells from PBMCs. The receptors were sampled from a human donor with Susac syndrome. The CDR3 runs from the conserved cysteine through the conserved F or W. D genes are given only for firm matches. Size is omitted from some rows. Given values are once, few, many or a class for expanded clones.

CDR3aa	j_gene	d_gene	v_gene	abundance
CASSLYGQEQNEQYF	TRBJ2-7	TRBD1	TRBV5-1	-
CASSDADTNNEKLFF	TRBJ1-4	-	TRBV2	-
CASSTLAGGPQGTGELFF	TRBJ2-2	-	TRBV21-1	-
CASTQGGTLGYTF	TRBJ1-2	-	TRBV25-1	once
CASSQPTDTQYF	TRBJ2-3	-	TRBV5-4	few
CARTSHGIYEQYF	TRBJ2-7	-	TRBV27	-
CASSGGQTTYEQYF	TRBJ2-7	TRBD1	TRBV7-9	-
CASSLMRGTEAFF	TRBJ1-1	-	TRBV27	-
CASSLHSGSPSAGGDTQYF	TRBJ2-3	TRBD2	TRBV7-2	-
CASSADYNEQFF	TRBJ2-1	-	TRBV7-9	once
CASSLASSSTDTQYF	TRBJ2-3	-	TRBV7-9	-
CASSDLVEVYNEQFF	TRBJ2-1	-	TRBV2	-
CASTHDYEQYF	TRBJ2-7	-	TRBV28	-
CASSLVAGNTGELFF	TRBJ2-2	-	TRBV27	-
CASSLQQDRDGSGANVLTF	TRBJ2-6	TRBD1	TRBV5-1	-
CAWSPTRGLFF	TRBJ2-2	-	TRBV30	-
CATSEGSDTQYF	TRBJ2-3	-	TRBV24-1	few
CSVNYAGTGYEQYF	TRBJ2-7	-	TRBV29-1	-
CASGLGREDAFF	TRBJ1-1	-	TRBV27	-
CASSQVWGGRTYEQYF	TRBJ2-7	-	TRBV4-1	-
CASSSGTAVLFF	TRBJ1-4	-	TRBV12-3/TRBV12-4	-
CASSPGGETGELFF	TRBJ2-2	-	TRBV7-9	-
CASSPGTGAYNEQFF	TRBJ2-1	TRBD1	TRBV7-9	once
CASSFLHGDTQYF	TRBJ2-3	-	TRBV5-8	-
CASSANRDTNTEAFF	TRBJ1-1	-	TRBV9	-
CASSPRGPAMDEQFF	TRBJ2-1	-	TRBV11-2	-
CASSTDQTVSTDTQYF	TRBJ2-3	-	TRBV2	-
CASSLGRVRDNQPQHF	TRBJ1-5	-	TRBV12-3/TRBV12-4	-
CASRLNANTEAFF	TRBJ1-1	-	TRBV5-1	-
CASSQDPAGEETQYF	TRBJ2-5	TRBD2	TRBV3-1	-
CASSLLGGDYEQYF	TRBJ2-7	-	TRBV27	-
CASGGSGEQYF	TRBJ2-7	-	TRBV12-3/TRBV12-4	-
CASSRGPRDYDNEQFF	TRBJ2-1	TRBD2	TRBV5-1	-
CASSESRGHVNEQYF	TRBJ2-7	-	TRBV6-1	few
CASSYPDRDRGQETQYF	TRBJ2-5	TRBD1	TRBV6-5	-
CSVDPTQAHNEQFF	TRBJ2-1	-	TRBV29-1	-
CASSSGSEQFF	TRBJ2-1	-	TRBV12-3/TRBV12-4	-
CASSLGSDRYEQYF	TRBJ2-7	-	TRBV5-6	few
CASSPAEQYF	TRBJ2-7	-	TRBV27	-
CASSTGLAGETQYF	TRBJ2-5	TRBD2	TRBV2	-
CASSLLYGQRDEQFF	TRBJ2-1	-	TRBV7-8	-
CASSPEGAPWGTGELFF	TRBJ2-2	TRBD1	TRBV7-3	-
CASSPRSTNEKLFF	TRBJ1-4	-	TRBV6-5	once